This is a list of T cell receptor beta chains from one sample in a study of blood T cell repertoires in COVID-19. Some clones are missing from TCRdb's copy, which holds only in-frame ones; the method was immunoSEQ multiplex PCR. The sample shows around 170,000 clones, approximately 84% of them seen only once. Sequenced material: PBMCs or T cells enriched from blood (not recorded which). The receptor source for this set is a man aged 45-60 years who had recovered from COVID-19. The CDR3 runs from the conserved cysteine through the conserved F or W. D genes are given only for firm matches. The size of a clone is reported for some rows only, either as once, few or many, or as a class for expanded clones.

CASSDPPGTEKLFF,TGTGCCAGCAGTGATCCCCCGGGTACTGAAAAACTGTTTTTT,NA,TRBV2,14,TRBJ1-4,NA
CATSTFSSQPQHF,TGTGCCACCAGCACCTTTTCGAGTCAGCCCCAGCATTTT,NA,TRBV15,13,TRBJ1-5,NA
CASSRRGGSYNEQFF,TGTGCCAGCAGCCGCCGGGGGGGCTCCTACAATGAGCAGTTCTTC,TRBD2,TRBV7-2,15,TRBJ2-1,NA
CASSQAQGANGYTF,TGCGCCAGCAGCCAAGCACAGGGGGCAAATGGCTACACCTTC,TRBD1,TRBV4-3,14,TRBJ1-2,NA
CASSGRDRGRGEKLFF,TGTGCCAGCAGCGGCCGGGACAGGGGGCGGGGTGAAAAACTGTTTTTT,TRBD1,TRBV7-9,16,TRBJ1-4,NA
CASSLGSSGGYNEQFF,TGTGCCAGCAGCTTAGGTTCTAGCGGGGGGTACAATGAGCAGTTCTTC,TRBD2,TRBV7-9,16,TRBJ2-1,few
CASSSSAGGEAFF,TGTGCCAGCAGCTCATCCGCGGGGGGCGAAGCTTTCTTT,NA,TRBV7-9,13,TRBJ1-1,NA
CASSLRRGGLNIQYF,TGTGCCAGCAGCTTAAGGAGGGGAGGTCTGAACATTCAGTACTTC,NA,TRBV7-2,15,TRBJ2-4,NA
CASSLAEGENYGYTF,TGCGCCAGCAGCTTGGCCGAGGGCGAAAACTATGGCTACACCTTC,NA,TRBV5-1,15,TRBJ1-2,NA
CASSAGGSAYEQYF,TGTGCCAGCAGTGCGGGGGGGTCGGCCTACGAGCAGTACTTC,TRBD2,TRBV2,14,TRBJ2-7,NA
CASSFWGLLYEQYF,TGTGCCAGCAGCTTCTGGGGGCTTTTATATGAGCAGTACTTC,NA,TRBV5-5,14,TRBJ2-7,once
CASSPVGSHQQFF,TGCGCCAGCAGCCCCGTCGGGTCCCACCAGCAGTTCTTC,NA,TRBV4-1,13,TRBJ2-1,NA
CASSLNRDQPQHF,TGTGCCAGCAGCCTCAATCGGGATCAGCCCCAGCATTTT,NA,TRBV3-1/TRBV3-2,13,TRBJ1-5,NA
CASSLGSGATYEQYF,TGCGCCAGCAGCTTGGGGAGTGGCGCGACCTACGAGCAGTACTTC,NA,TRBV5-1,15,TRBJ2-7,few
CASSPSPGRNTEAFF,TGTGCCAGCAGCCCCAGCCCAGGGCGGAACACTGAAGCTTTCTTT,NA,TRBV7-2,15,TRBJ1-1,NA
CATSRDVGLAGSYNEQFF,TGTGCCACCAGCAGAGATGTGGGACTAGCGGGGTCGTACAATGAGCAGTTCTTC,TRBD2,TRBV15,18,TRBJ2-1,NA
CATSDPRDRGLETQYF,TGTGCCACCAGTGATCCCCGGGACAGGGGGCTTGAGACCCAGTACTTC,TRBD1,TRBV24-1,16,TRBJ2-5,few
CASSYGQRYGYTF,TGTGCCAGCAGCTATGGACAGCGCTATGGCTACACCTTC,NA,TRBV12-3/TRBV12-4,13,TRBJ1-2,NA
CASSDQPDRNEKLFF,TGCGCCAGCAGTGACCAGCCCGACAGAAATGAAAAACTGTTTTTT,NA,TRBV10-2,15,TRBJ1-4,NA
CASSYPDRREGLSNQPQHF,TGTGCCAGCAGTTACCCCGACAGGCGCGAGGGCCTTAGCAATCAGCCCCAGCATTTT,NA,TRBV6-2/TRBV6-3,19,TRBJ1-5,NA
CASGQGGNQPQHF,TGTGCCAGCGGGCAGGGCGGCAATCAGCCCCAGCATTTT,NA,TRBV7-2,13,TRBJ1-5,NA
CASSLLGWASEAFF,TGTGCCAGCAGCTTATTGGGTTGGGCCTCTGAAGCTTTCTTT,NA,TRBV7-9,14,TRBJ1-1,NA
CASSREIGDYGYTF,TGTGCCAGCAGCCGAGAAATCGGGGACTATGGCTACACCTTC,NA,TRBV7-8,14,TRBJ1-2,NA
CASSLQGQAGNIQYF,TGCGCCAGCAGCTTACAGGGACAGGCGGGGAACATTCAGTACTTC,TRBD1,TRBV5-1,15,TRBJ2-4,once
CASSFGLVTDTQYF,TGTGCCAGCAGCTTCGGACTGGTCACAGATACGCAGTATTTT,NA,TRBV7-2,14,TRBJ2-3,NA
CATSDTRQTTGELFF,TGTGCCACCAGTGATACCAGACAGACGACCGGGGAGCTGTTTTTT,NA,TRBV24-1,15,TRBJ2-2,NA
CASSQSKPPGKWGTGELFF,TGCGCCAGCAGCCAGAGTAAACCCCCGGGAAAATGGGGCACCGGGGAGCTGTTTTTT,NA,TRBV4-1,19,TRBJ2-2,NA
CATSRDIGNQPQHF,TGTGCCACCAGCAGGGACATCGGTAATCAGCCCCAGCATTTT,NA,TRBV15,14,TRBJ1-5,NA